This passage covers 27 T cell receptor beta chains from one sample sequenced in a study of T cell clonotyping in hematopoietic cell transplantation. Only in-frame clones appear in the TCRdb table, and some are missing; sequencing was by immunoSEQ multiplex PCR. The data contain approximately 1,900 clones, roughly 80% of them singletons. The specimen was PBMCs, collected 100 days after allogeneic stem cell transplant. These receptors came from a male patient aged 45-59 years who had an allogeneic stem cell transplant from a related donor, so the T cells may come from the graft donor. Some clones in this sample may be carry-over from other donors' samples.

The rearrangement joins TRBV1 to TRBJ2-7; TRBD1 is taken as the D call from the table, unchecked against the DNA. TRBV1 is a pseudogene locus. This CDR3 contains 14 residues. DNA for the CDR3: TGCACCAGCAGCCTATCCCCATTCAGGTACGAGCAGTACTTC. Protein sequence: CTSSLSPFRYEQYF.

The CDR3 here is CASSYFGQGGYNEQFF. CDR3 DNA sequence: TGTGCCAGCAGTTATTTCGGACAGGGGGGTTACAATGAGCAGTTCTTC. The genes are TRBV6-5 and TRBJ2-1, with 10 positions matching TRBD1. Losses at the gene ends were 3 bases for V and 4 bases for J; bases not matched to a gene: 6. The CDR3 totals 16 residues. Germline CDR1 reads MNHEY; CDR2 reads SVGAGI.

V usage is TRBV28 and J usage is TRBJ1-5; no reliable D call. V lost 5 bases to trimming and J lost 7 bases, with 12 bases between them. The germline gives CDR1 MDHEN, CDR2 SYDVKM. The CDR3 runs to 13 residues. The CDR3: CASSGSLGQPQHF. CDR3 in DNA: TGTGCCAGCAGTGGGTCCCTGGGGCAGCCCCAGCATTTT.

The V call is TRBV7-2, the J call TRBJ2-2; TRBD1 matches at 10 bases. The CDR3 has 18 residues. The V gene's germline CDR1 is SGHTA and CDR2 FQGNSA. Trimming at V came to 1 base and at J to 7 bases, leaving 12 bases not matched to a gene. CDR3 region: CASSLVPTRDRGNGELFF. The CDR3 DNA reads as TGTGCCAGCAGCTTAGTACCAACCCGGGACAGGGGTAACGGGGAGCTGTTTTTT.

V is TRBV19 and J is TRBJ1-2; D is perhaps TRBD1 (5 bases). The germline V and J ends were trimmed by 10 bases and 4 bases, with 22 bases remaining between them. There are 15 residues in the CDR3. Germline V lookup: CDR1 LNHDA, CDR2 SQIVND (reference sequence). The CDR3 DNA follows: TGTGCCACCTCAGGGTCTCCATTGGATGGCTATGGCTACACCTTC. Protein sequence: CATSGSPLDGYGYTF.

This sequence joins TRBV5-5 and TRBJ2-2; TRBD2 matches 7 bases. CDR3 length: 15 residues. The J segment lost 4 bases and the V segment lost 4 bases, leaving 7 bases of the junction unmatched. Germline values: CDR1 SGHKS, CDR2 YYEKEE (reference sequence). The CDR3, as DNA: TGTGCCAGCAGCGGCGCGGGGGAGAGCACCGGGGAGCTGTTTTTT. Amino acid sequence: CASSGAGESTGELFF.

The V and J genes are TRBV2 and TRBJ2-5, with a possible D match to TRBD1 (6 bases). The J call is uncertain, as TRBJ2-7 better fits the DNA end. Germline CDR1 SNHLY, CDR2 FYNNEI. This CDR3 has 13 amino acids. DNA for the CDR3: TGTGCCAGCAGTACAAACAGGGACCGCGAGCAGTACTTC. This sequence encodes CASSTNRDREQYF.

The rearrangement uses TRBV20-1 and TRBJ1-2; the D is unclear. V was trimmed by 1 base and J by 5 bases, leaving 5 bases between them. Looked up from germline, CDR1 is DFQATT and CDR2 is SNEGSKA (reference sequence). This CDR3 region has 11 residues. The CDR3 DNA reads as TGCAGTGCTAGAGTCCAATATGGCTACACCTTC. This gives the protein CSARVQYGYTF.

This chain links TRBV2 with TRBJ2-7; D unresolved. Germline assignment: CDR1 SNHLY and CDR2 FYNNEI. The CDR3 totals 13 residues. V was clipped by 3 bases and J by 6 bases, with 12 bases between them. Here the CDR3 DNA reads TGTGCCAGCAGTGATGTGGGTGTGGTCGAGCAGTACTTC. It translates to CASSDVGVVEQYF.

The J gene is TRBJ1-6, the V gene TRBV21-1. TRBV21-1 is flagged as a pseudogene. This CDR3 has 15 amino acids. CDR3: CASSKGLPIGSPLHF. The CDR3 bases are TGTGCCAGCAGCAAAGGTCTTCCGATAGGTTCACCCCTCCACTTT.

In the case of this clone: Relative to the germline gene, one junction end is altered; a read error may explain this. This chain's CDR3 is CASSPGPNRPQHF. The CDR3 DNA follows: TGTGCCAGCAGTCCCGGTCCTAATCGGCCCCAGCATTTT. The V call is TRBV7-3, the J call TRBJ1-5; D not certain. There are 13 residues in the CDR3. The germline CDR1 and CDR2 sequences are SGHTA and FQGTGA.

The genes are TRBV6-1 and TRBJ2-1, with TRBD1 matching over 9 bases. Germline CDR1 MNHNS, CDR2 SASEGT. V trimming: 2 bases; J trimming: 4 bases; junction bases outside the gene matches: 3. The CDR3 consists of 15 residues. The CDR3 sequence: CASSELGTGYNEQFF. The DNA for the CDR3 is TGTGCCAGCAGTGAACTAGGGACAGGGTACAATGAGCAGTTCTTC.

Concerning this clone itself: This is likely a read error, given that the CDR3 carries no conserved phenylalanine or tryptophan at its end. V usage is TRBV28 and J usage is TRBJ2-7; D gene unclear. The CDR3 spans 15 residues. Looked up from germline, CDR1 is MDHEN and CDR2 is SYDVKM. Trimming removed 2 bases from V and 0 bases from J, with 11 bases in between. Here the CDR3 DNA reads TGTGCCAGCAGTTTAACGGCCAGGCACTCCTACGAGCAGTACCTC. This gives the protein CASSLTARHSYEQYL.

V is TRBV2 and J is TRBJ2-7; D not certain. Trimming cost V 8 bases and J 0 bases, with 14 bases left between them. This CDR3 contains 14 residues. Germline-derived CDR1 and CDR2 are SNHLY and FYNNEI. CDR3 DNA sequence: TGTGCCAGCGGGGTGGTGAGCACCTCCTACGAGCAGTACTTC. It translates to CASGVVSTSYEQYF.

The gene calls are TRBV5-1 and TRBJ2-5; TRBD1 matches 9 bases. From germline, CDR1 is SGHRS and CDR2 YFSETQ. This CDR3 contains 14 residues. V lost 4 bases, J lost 4 bases, and 5 bases stayed unmatched. This chain's CDR3 is CASSQGQGGETQYF. DNA of the CDR3: TGCGCCAGCAGCCAGGGACAGGGCGGAGAGACCCAGTACTTC.

V and J are TRBV6-5 and TRBJ2-1, with 7 bases lining up with TRBD2. With V trimmed by 5 bases and J by 3 bases, 7 bases remained unmatched. The CDR3 totals 15 residues. Germline V lookup: CDR1 MNHEY, CDR2 SVGAGI. The CDR3 sequence: CASSRLGLVYNEQFF. CDR3 nucleotides: TGTGCCAGCAGTCGACTCGGACTAGTCTACAATGAGCAGTTCTTC.

The chain carries TRBV19 and TRBJ1-1, with 7 bases identical to TRBD1. After removal of 10 bases from V and 1 base from J, the junction contained 6 bases not matched to a gene. The CDR3 extends over 13 amino acids. Per the germline V gene, CDR1 is LNHDA and CDR2 is SQIVND (reference sequence). As DNA, the CDR3 is TGTGCCACCCGGGACAGCTCGAACACTGAAGCTTTCTTT. Translated: CATRDSSNTEAFF.

This chain joins TRBV29-1 and TRBJ2-2, with 10 nucleotides matching TRBD1. Trimming at V came to 6 bases and at J to 3 bases, leaving 16 bases not matched to a gene. CDR3 length: 18 residues. CDR1 is SQVTM, CDR2 ANQGSEA, per germline. The CDR3 spells CSVTAGTGAVIDTGELFF. CDR3 bases: TGCAGCGTCACCGCCGGGACAGGGGCTGTAATTGACACCGGGGAGCTGTTTTTT.

This clone appeared once. The genes are TRBV7-2 and TRBJ1-2, with D hard to call. Trimming cost V 5 bases and J 2 bases, with 12 bases left between them. Germline values: CDR1 SGHTA, CDR2 FQGNSA. The CDR3 totals 14 residues. As DNA, the CDR3 is TGTGCCAGCAGCCCCGGACGGGAGAACTATGGCTACACCTTC. Protein sequence: CASSPGRENYGYTF.

The chain recombines TRBV11-3 with TRBJ2-2; D remains unclear. The V end was cut by 6 bases, the J end by 2 bases, with 4 bases between. This CDR3 spans 12 amino acids. Germline CDR1 and CDR2: SGHNT and YENEEA. The CDR3 region has the DNA TGTGCCAGCAGAGGCAACACCGGGGAGCTGTTTTTT. This codes for CASRGNTGELFF.

The genes are TRBV5-3 and TRBJ2-7; TRBD1 aligns across 8 bases. TRBV5-3 is flagged as an ORF with uncertain function. The CDR3 contains 19 residues. The V and J ends lost 0 bases and 0 bases, in that order; junction bases with no gene match: 14. The CDR3 loop is CARSLATRRVTGGSYEQYF. The CDR3, as DNA: TGTGCCAGAAGCTTGGCCACCAGACGGGTAACAGGGGGCTCCTACGAGCAGTACTTC.

The CDR3 coding sequence is TGCGCCAGCAAGTATAGGGAGAACACTGAAGCTTTCTTT. Amino acid sequence: CASKYRENTEAFF. The rearrangement joins TRBV5-1 to TRBJ1-1; D ambiguous. Germline V lookup: CDR1 SGHRS, CDR2 YFSETQ. The CDR3 is made up of 13 amino acids. With 6 bases removed from V and 1 base from J, the gap between germline ends came to 10 bases.

V is TRBV4-3 and J is TRBJ2-7; D might be TRBD1 (6 bases). This CDR3 is 14 amino acids long. Germline V CDR1 and CDR2: LGHNA, YSLEER. V lost 3 bases to trimming and J lost 5 bases, with 14 bases between them. The DNA for the CDR3 is TGCGCCAGCAGCCAGGAAACCGCAGGGGACGAGCAGTACTTC. Its protein product is CASSQETAGDEQYF.

CDR3 residues: CAWLAVSGGAENTIYF. Here the CDR3 DNA reads TGTGCCTGGCTAGCAGTATCAGGGGGCGCGGAAAACACCATATATTTT. The J gene is TRBJ1-3, the V gene TRBV30; 8 bases line up with TRBD1. The CDR3 is made up of 16 amino acids. Germline CDR1 and CDR2: GTSNPN and SVGIG (reference sequence). V was clipped by 5 bases and J by 6 bases; unmatched bases: 15.

The CDR3 DNA follows: TGTGCCAGTAGTCCCCCGTTGGGTACGCAGTATTTT. Translating it yields CASSPPLGTQYF. The rearrangement links TRBV19 to TRBJ2-3; D not certain. Germline-derived CDR1 and CDR2 are LNHDA and SQIVND (reference sequence). CDR3 size: 12 residues. V was cut by 5 bases and J by 8 bases, with 11 bases left in between.

This chain uses TRBV19 with TRBJ2-7; 12 bases fit TRBD2. The CDR3 consists of 16 residues. Looked up from germline, CDR1 is LNHDA and CDR2 is SQIVND (reference sequence). Germline trimming cut 4 bases from V and 5 bases from J; bases unmatched to any gene: 9. CDR3 DNA sequence: TGTGCCAGTAGTAACGCCCCGACTAGCGGGAGAAACGAGCAGTACTTC. It codes for CASSNAPTSGRNEQYF.

The rearrangement joins TRBV30 to TRBJ2-2, with D tentatively TRBD1 (5 bases). The V end lost 3 bases, the J end lost 6 bases, and 8 bases lay between the germline ends. The CDR3 is 12 residues long. CDR1 is GTSNPN, CDR2 SVGIG, per germline (reference sequence). The CDR3 DNA is TGTGCCTGGAGCGGCAGGGCCGGGGAGCTGTTTTTT. Its translation: CAWSGRAGELFF.